The clone carrying this T cell receptor (beta chain) was picked up one time. The antigen is undetermined. Repertoires were generated with immunoSEQ multiplex PCR, while TCRdb's copy carries only in-frame clones and drops some. The data hold tens of thousands of clones, with 60% to 75% observed a single time. With ipilimumab providing CTLA-4 blockade, focal radiation was administered to patients who had chemo-refractory metastatic non-small-cell lung cancer. The CDR3 runs to 15 residues. Trimming removed 5 bases from V and 5 bases from J; junction bases left unmatched: 6. Germline V gene data show CDR1 as MNHEY and CDR2 as SVGAGI. The source of the sample is a study of radiotherapy plus CTLA-4 blockade in lung cancer. Overall study findings and caveats: Peripheral blood showed expansion of tumor-derived TCR clones after radiotherapy and ipilimumab.

The chain couples TRBV6-5 to TRBJ1-4, with 9 bases that match TRBD1. The source material was peripheral blood, sampled from a patient treated with radiotherapy plus ipilimumab. This TCR was recovered from a human donor with non-small cell lung cancer whose response to radiotherapy plus ipilimumab could not be evaluated. CDR3 sequence: CASSHPTGGNEKLFF. The CDR3 DNA reads TGTGCCAGCAGTCACCCGACAGGGGGAAATGAAAAACTGTTTTTT.